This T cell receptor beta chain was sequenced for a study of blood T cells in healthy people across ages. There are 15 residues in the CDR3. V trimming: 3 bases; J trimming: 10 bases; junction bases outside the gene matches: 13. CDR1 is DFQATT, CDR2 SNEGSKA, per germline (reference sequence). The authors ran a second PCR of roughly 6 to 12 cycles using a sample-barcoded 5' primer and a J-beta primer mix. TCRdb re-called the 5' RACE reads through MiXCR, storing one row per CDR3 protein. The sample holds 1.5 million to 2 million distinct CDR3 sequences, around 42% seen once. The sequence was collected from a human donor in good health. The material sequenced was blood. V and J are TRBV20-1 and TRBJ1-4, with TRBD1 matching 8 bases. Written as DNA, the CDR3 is TGCAGTGCTAGCCCCACGACAGGGGCTTTCGGAAAACTGTTTTTT. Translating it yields CSASPTTGAFGKLFF.